What follows describes a single T cell receptor (beta chain). Its target is unknown. A single record per CDR3 protein comes from TCRdb applying MiXCR to the reads. The sample includes a few hundred thousand distinct CDR3 sequences, about 39% of them seen just once. This entry belongs to a study of T cell repertoires in cytomegalovirus infection. The overall study: Public TCR beta signature analysis indicated the presence of both CMV infection and matching HLA type.

The receptor comes from a human donor in good health (CMV status not recorded). Some clones in this sample may be carry-over from other donors' samples. The sequencing here drew on cultured PBMCs, taken from culture after CMV antigen stimulation.

CDR3 sequence reads: CASSPLTSGGPYNEQFF. Here the CDR3 DNA reads TGCGCCAGCAGCCCCCTGACTAGCGGGGGGCCCTACAATGAGCAGTTCTTC. The J gene is TRBJ2-1, the V gene TRBV4-1; 13 bases align to TRBD2. After removal of 4 bases from V and 2 bases from J, the junction contained 5 bases not matched to a gene. CDR1 MGHRA and CDR2 YSYEKL come from the germline V gene. This CDR3 comprises 17 residues.